The 11 T cell receptor beta chains below all came from one sample that was sequenced in a study of cytomegalovirus exposure and HLA in healthy donors. Here immunoSEQ multiplex PCR was the method, and the copy in TCRdb shows in-frame clones only, minus some. The table shows fewer than 120,000 clones, with roughly 90% occurring only once. The source material was PBMCs. All receptors come from a woman aged 18-35 years in good health and CMV-seronegative.

The gene calls are TRBV28 and TRBJ1-2; D not certain. Trimming removed 3 bases from V and 4 bases from J, with 15 bases in between. Germline lookup yields CDR1 MDHEN and CDR2 SYDVKM. The CDR3 is made up of 15 amino acids. The CDR3 bases are TGTGCCAGCAGTTTGTTGGCCGGGAGGAGCTATGGCTACACCTTC. It encodes CASSLLAGRSYGYTF.

The CDR3 DNA reads as TGTGCCAGCAGCTTAGTTCGGTCCAATACGCAGTATTTT. Its protein product is CASSLVRSNTQYF. This chain joins TRBV7-2 and TRBJ2-3; D is unresolved. CDR3 length: 13 residues. Trimming cost V 1 base and J 7 bases, with 9 bases left between them. Germline V CDR1 and CDR2: SGHTA, FQGNSA.

J is TRBJ2-5 and V is TRBV12-1; no DNA check was done on the table's D call, TRBD2. TRBV12-1 is a recognized pseudogene. This CDR3 contains 16 residues. CDR3 loop: CASSPKRTSLQEAQYF. CDR3 coding DNA: TGTGCCAGCAGCCCGAAGCGGACTAGCTTGCAAGAGGCCCAGTACTTC.

V gene TRBV7-8 combines with J gene TRBJ2-1, with D perhaps TRBD2 (6 bases). Germline loops: CDR1 SGHVS, CDR2 FQNEAQ. The CDR3 loop spans 13 amino acids. The ends were cut back, 5 bases at V and 6 bases at J, with 11 bases in the middle. Here the CDR3 DNA reads TGTGCCAGCAGCCTCCGGAGGGTCAATGAGCAGTTCTTC. Its translation: CASSLRRVNEQFF.

The table lists this clone with a count of one. This chain joins TRBV6-4 and TRBJ1-5, with 7 bases lining up with TRBD1. This CDR3 is built from 14 residues. Germline trimming cut 8 bases from V and 7 bases from J; bases unmatched to any gene: 11. Germline V gives CDR1 MRHNA, CDR2 SNTAGT. DNA for the CDR3: TGTGCCAGCCCCATGGACAGGTTGAGGCAGCCCCAGCATTTT. Its protein product is CASPMDRLRQPQHF.

This clone has a single count. J is TRBJ2-1 and V is TRBV5-1; TRBD2 agrees at 9 bases. Germline trimming cut 2 bases from V and 2 bases from J; bases unmatched to any gene: 17. Per germline, CDR1 SGHRS and CDR2 YFSETQ. This CDR3 region has 20 residues. CDR3: CASSFNPGTLAGDTYNEQFF. For the CDR3, the DNA is TGCGCCAGCAGCTTTAACCCGGGGACGTTAGCGGGAGACACCTACAATGAGCAGTTCTTC.

CDR3 protein: CASSLIRGRETQYF. As DNA, the CDR3 is TGTGCCAGCAGTTTGATAAGGGGGCGGGAGACCCAGTACTTC. The chain carries TRBV28 and TRBJ2-5, with TRBD1 matching over 7 bases. The CDR3 is 14 amino acids. The V gene's germline CDR1 is MDHEN and CDR2 SYDVKM. Unmatched junction bases numbered 6, after V lost 3 bases and J lost 5 bases.

The rearrangement links TRBV4-3 to TRBJ2-2; maybe TRBD2 (5 bases). Germline V gives CDR1 LGHNA, CDR2 YSLEER. The V gene lost 0 bases and the J gene lost 2 bases, with 16 bases spanning the gap. The CDR3 covers 18 residues. Here the CDR3 DNA reads TGCGCCAGCAGCCAAGAACGGACTCAAGGATTTAACACCGGGGAGCTGTTTTTT. It yields the protein CASSQERTQGFNTGELFF.

This clone was seen a single time. The gene calls are TRBV9 and TRBJ1-1, with TRBD1 matching over 9 bases. The CDR3 is made up of 12 amino acids. V lost 5 bases and J lost 7; bases outside the gene matches: 3. Germline CDR1 is SGDLS and CDR2 is YYNGEE. Written as DNA, the CDR3 is TGTGCCAGCAGGTCGGGACAGGGTGAAGCTTTCTTT. This sequence encodes CASRSGQGEAFF. Full variable domain (outside the CDR3, taken from reference TRBV9 and TRBJ1-1): DSGVTQTPKHLITATGQRVTLRCSPRSGDLSVYWYQQSLDQGLQFLIQYYNGEERAKGNILERFSAQQFPDLHSELNLSSLELGDSALYFCASRSGQGEAFFGQGTRLTVV.

The chain carries TRBV11-1 and TRBJ2-5; D perhaps matches TRBD2 (6 bases). The CDR3 loop spans 14 amino acids. Germline CDR1 reads SGHAT; CDR2 reads FQDESV (reference sequence). V lost 5 bases to trimming and J lost 4 bases, with 14 bases between them. CDR3 DNA sequence: TGTGCCAGCAGCCCGGGACCCGGGGGAGAGACCCAGTACTTC. This codes for CASSPGPGGETQYF.

The chain recombines TRBV9 with TRBJ1-2; tentatively, D is TRBD1 (6 bases). The CDR3 length is 14 residues. V lost 3 bases to trimming and J lost 5 bases, with 14 bases between them. In germline, CDR1 is SGDLS, CDR2 YYNGEE. The CDR3 coding sequence is TGTGCCAGCAGCGCCGGGACAAATAGATATGGCTACACCTTC. Translated, it gives CASSAGTNRYGYTF.